This T cell receptor beta chain was sequenced in a study of blood T cell repertoires in COVID-19. Study-wide context: The United States, Italy and Spain provided the acute and convalescent COVID-19 samples. The cDNA or gDNA used as material had been derived from T cells, B-cell-depleted T cells, or PBMCs.

The germline gives CDR1 LGHDT, CDR2 YNNKEL (reference sequence). This CDR3 is 16 amino acids long. With 6 bases removed from V and 3 bases from J, the gap between germline ends came to 17 bases. Original processing methods: Reference gene primers were amplified, and this amplification served to estimate nucleated cell counts. Only in-frame clones appear in the TCRdb table, and some are missing; sequencing was by immunoSEQ multiplex PCR. That table furnishes V, J and clone size, whereas the DNA furnished D and trimming. The sample has some 250,000 clones, over 65% seen once. This clonotype originated in a woman over 75 with acute or convalescent COVID-19. The J gene is TRBJ2-2, the V gene TRBV3-1 (or the pseudogene TRBV3-2); weak D call: TRBD1 (6 bases). Sequencing input: peripheral blood. This CDR3 reads CASSRQVGSDTGELFF. The DNA of the CDR3 is TGTGCCAGCAGTCGACAGGTGGGGAGTGACACCGGGGAGCTGTTTTTT.